The 9 T cell receptor beta chains below all came from one sample that was sequenced in a study of blood T cell repertoires in COVID-19. Generated by immunoSEQ multiplex PCR, the TCRdb table keeps only in-frame clones and is missing some. The table shows some 120,000 clones, with 87% occurring only once. The sequencing sample was made of peripheral blood. The receptors come from a woman in her fifties or sixties with acute or convalescent COVID-19.

The V call is TRBV6-2 or TRBV6-3, the J call TRBJ2-5, with D possibly being TRBD2 (6 bases). This CDR3 is built from 15 residues. Germline CDR1 and CDR2: MNHEY and SVGEGT. Trimming shortened V by 3 bases and J by 4 bases, and 15 bases separated the two germline ends. The CDR3 loop reads CASSYGGVIVETQYF. Here the CDR3 DNA reads TGTGCCAGCAGTTATGGAGGGGTAATAGTAGAGACCCAGTACTTC.

This clone is a singleton in its sample. The chain has TRBV29-1 and TRBJ2-1; D perhaps matches TRBD1 (6 bases). CDR3 length: 12 amino acids. The germline V gene has CDR1 SQVTM and CDR2 ANQGSEA. V was trimmed by 6 bases and J by 6 bases, leaving 12 bases between them. This CDR3 is CSVAGTPNEQFF. CDR3 DNA sequence: TGCAGCGTCGCCGGGACACCCAATGAGCAGTTCTTC.

This sequence joins TRBV15 and TRBJ2-1; a possible D gene is TRBD2 (6 bases). Germline V CDR1 and CDR2: LNHNV, YYDKDF (reference sequence). The ends were cut back, 3 bases at V and 3 bases at J, with 12 bases in the middle. The CDR3 runs to 15 residues. Here the CDR3 reads CATSSSGGYYNEQFF. The DNA of the CDR3 is TGTGCCACCAGCAGTAGCGGCGGGTACTACAATGAGCAGTTCTTC.

Comments on this clone: One end of the junction fails to match germline, which may point to a read error. The chain carries TRBV20-1 and TRBJ2-7, with TRBD1 matching over 9 bases. Germline V gene data show CDR1 as DFQATT and CDR2 as SNEGSKA (reference sequence). The CDR3 runs to 11 residues. The CDR3 nucleotides are TGCAGTGCTAGAGACCGGGACAGGGAAGGTTTC. Protein product: CSARDRDREGF.

The chain joins TRBV10-3 to TRBJ1-2; 7 bases match TRBD1. Looked up from germline, CDR1 is ENHRY and CDR2 is SYGVKD. The CDR3 has 15 residues. Unmatched junction bases numbered 4, after V lost 3 bases and J lost 0 bases. CDR3: CAISDRDRPNYGYTF. CDR3 coding DNA: TGTGCCATCAGTGACCGGGACAGACCTAACTATGGCTACACCTTC.

The V call is TRBV3-1 (or the pseudogene TRBV3-2), the J call TRBJ1-2; D is undetermined. This CDR3 has 13 amino acids. V dropped 1 base and J dropped 5 bases, with 8 bases sitting between them. Germline V gene sequence: CDR1 LGHDT, CDR2 YNNKEL (reference sequence). In DNA, the CDR3 is TGTGCCAGCAGCCAAGTGGCAGAATATGGCTACACCTTC. Translated, it gives CASSQVAEYGYTF.

In its sample, this clone was seen once. The chain joins TRBV9 to TRBJ1-4, with unresolved D. The CDR3 loop spans 16 amino acids. With 4 bases removed from V and 5 bases from J, the gap between germline ends came to 18 bases. Germline CDR1 reads SGDLS; CDR2 reads YYNGEE. CDR3 coding DNA: TGTGCCAGCAGCCCTAGCCCCCTGGGCGGGAATGAAAAACTGTTTTTT. Translating gives CASSPSPLGGNEKLFF. Full variable domain (missing parts from reference TRBV9 and TRBJ1-4): DSGVTQTPKHLITATGQRVTLRCSPRSGDLSVYWYQQSLDQGLQFLIQYYNGEERAKGNILERFSAQQFPDLHSELNLSSLELGDSALYFCASSPSPLGGNEKLFFGSGTQLSVL.

The rearrangement joins TRBV6-1 to TRBJ1-5; the D gene is possibly TRBD1 (6 bases). Per germline, CDR1 MNHNS and CDR2 SASEGT. V lost 0 bases and J 6 bases, leaving 15 bases between the germline ends. The CDR3 totals 16 residues. The CDR3 region is CASSEAGGGGIQPQHF. DNA of the CDR3: TGTGCCAGCAGTGAAGCAGGGGGGGGAGGAATTCAGCCCCAGCATTTT.

This rearrangement joins TRBV7-9 to TRBJ2-5; perhaps TRBD1 as D (6 bases). Germline V gene lookup returns CDR1 SEHNR and CDR2 FQNEAQ (reference sequence). Trimming stripped 5 bases from V and 2 bases from J, with 15 bases between. The CDR3 sequence is 15 residues long. Written as DNA, the CDR3 is TGTGCCAGCAGCATCGAAGGGGGAAATCAAGAGACCCAGTACTTC. Translated: CASSIEGGNQETQYF.